The following is a T cell receptor beta chain sequence with its context. Germline values: CDR1 MNHNS, CDR2 SASEGT. Trimming cost V 4 bases and J 1 base, with 16 bases left between them. The CDR3 consists of 16 residues. The data belong to a study of blood T cell repertoires in COVID-19. In the authors' workflow: The assay estimated nucleated cells by amplifying reference gene primers. Repertoires were generated with immunoSEQ multiplex PCR, while TCRdb's copy carries only in-frame clones and drops some. V, J and clone size are those of that table, while D and trimming were read from the DNA. The sample lists about 54,000 clones, about 87% seen once, with 3.5% in the top ten.

This clonotype was sampled from a human donor in a cohort sampled during active COVID-19. The sequenced sample was peripheral blood. This chain links TRBV6-1 with TRBJ1-1, with TRBD1 as a possible D gene (5 bases). The DNA for the CDR3 is TGTGCCAGCAGTGCGACAGTGGCCTTTACGAACACTGAAGCTTTCTTT. Translating gives CASSATVAFTNTEAFF.